This T cell receptor beta chain was identified during a study of T cell responses to AZD1222 COVID-19 vaccine. This clone was detected only once. The CDR3 runs to 14 residues. In germline, CDR1 is MNHEY, CDR2 SVGEGT. The ends were cut back, 2 bases at V and 5 bases at J, with 12 bases in the middle. Second-dose schedules of about 4 or about 12 weeks were combined. Profiled with immunoSEQ multiplex PCR; TCRdb holds only in-frame clones, not every one. Here the sample spans around 120,000 clones, about 92% being singletons. The sequenced sample was peripheral blood, obtained 28 days after the second AZD1222 dose. This chain joins TRBV6-2 or TRBV6-3 and TRBJ1-1; TRBD1 is a possible D gene (6 bases). The receptor comes from an adult who received the AZD1222 COVID-19 vaccine. CDR3 sequence reads: CASSYQRGGTEAFF. DNA for the CDR3: TGTGCCAGCAGTTACCAGCGAGGGGGGACTGAAGCTTTCTTT.